This is a list of T cell receptor beta chains from one sample in a study of metastatic and nonmetastatic thyroid tumors. TCRdb reprocessed the PCR reads using MiXCR. The sample contains approximately 12,000 clones, 27% of which appear only once. The specimen was tumor tissue. These receptors came from a female donor with papillary thyroid cancer or a benign thyroid nodule (not recorded which). Some clones in this sample may be carry-over from other donors' samples. Both conserved end residues are part of each CDR3. The order of the fields is V gene, D gene, J gene, clone size, CDR3 DNA, CDR3 protein. A D gene is named only where the DNA matches it firmly. Not all rows give a size; the values are once, few, many and, for expanded clones, a class.

>TRBV7-3|NA|TRBJ2-1|medium-sized
TGTGCCAGCAGCCCCATCGGGTCTATCGATGAGCAGTTCTTC
CASSPIGSIDEQFF
>TRBV5-1|TRBD1|TRBJ2-2|once
TGCGCCAGCAGCTCCCAAGGACAGGGGATCGGGGAGCTGTTTTTT
CASSSQGQGIGELFF
>TRBV28|NA|TRBJ2-7|NA
TGTGCCAGCAGTCTTCCCAGGACGGTCCACGTTCTGAAGCAGTACTTC
CASSLPRTVHVLKQYF
>TRBV27|TRBD1|TRBJ1-1|few
TGTGCCAGCAGTCCAAACAGGGGAAGAGGAACTGAAGCTTTCTTT
CASSPNRGRGTEAFF
>TRBV19|NA|TRBJ2-6|many
TGTGCCAGTAGTATTGGGGTGTATGGGGCCAACGTCCTGACTTTC
CASSIGVYGANVLTF
>TRBV6-1|NA|TRBJ1-4|many
TGTGCCAGCACGTACAAGGGGGAAAAACTGTTTTTT
CASTYKGEKLFF
>TRBV6-2/TRBV6-3|NA|TRBJ1-1|few
TGTGCCAGCAGTTACCGAGGGTTTTCTGAAGCTTTCTTT
CASSYRGFSEAFF
>TRBV20-1|NA|TRBJ2-1|medium-sized
TGCAGTGCTAGAACCCCTGACTCCGGGATTTACAATGAGCAGTTCTTC
CSARTPDSGIYNEQFF
>TRBV7-9|TRBD1|TRBJ2-7|many
TGTGCCAGCAGCTTCCGGGACAGGGTGCTTAGCGAGCAGTACTTC
CASSFRDRVLSEQYF
>TRBV3-1|NA|TRBJ2-7|NA
TGTGCCAGCAGCCAAGGTACCTACGAGCAGTACTTC
CASSQGTYEQYF
>TRBV7-8|NA|TRBJ1-2|NA
TGTGCCAGCAGCTTAGGCAAGCAGAGCTATGGCTACACCTTC
CASSLGKQSYGYTF
>TRBV7-2|NA|TRBJ2-7|medium-sized
TGTGCCAGCAGCTTAGGGAGCTACAGCTCCTACGAGCAGTACTTC
CASSLGSYSSYEQYF
>TRBV9|NA|TRBJ1-2|many
TGTGCCAGCAGCGCGGACAGTTTTAACTATGGCTACACCTTC
CASSADSFNYGYTF
>TRBV30|NA|TRBJ2-2|NA
TGTGCCTGGAGTCTTCGACCCGGGGGGGAGCTGTTTTTT
CAWSLRPGGELFF
>TRBV6-2/TRBV6-3|NA|TRBJ2-7|few
TGTGCCAGCAGTTATGGACAGCCGGTCGAGCAGTACTTC
CASSYGQPVEQYF
>TRBV20-1|NA|TRBJ1-6|NA
TGCAGTGCTAGGTCCCGGGAGTCCTATAATTCACCCCTCCACTTT
CSARSRESYNSPLHF
>TRBV7-2|NA|TRBJ2-7|NA
TGTGCCAGCAGCTTAGAAGGGCAGGGTTGGGACGAGCAGTACTTC
CASSLEGQGWDEQYF
>TRBV9|TRBD2|TRBJ2-7|NA
TGTGCCAGCACCTCGGGTAGCGGGAGGGGCCCCACCTACGAGCAGTACTTC
CASTSGSGRGPTYEQYF
>TRBV5-1|TRBD2|TRBJ2-3|NA
TGCGCCAGCGGGGCGGGGGGGCTCACAGATACGCAGTATTTT
CASGAGGLTDTQYF
>TRBV29-1|TRBD2|TRBJ2-1|NA
TGCAGCGTTGATTCGGGTAGCGGGGCAAACAATGAGCAGTTCTTC
CSVDSGSGANNEQFF
>TRBV12-3/TRBV12-4|NA|TRBJ2-4|NA
TGTGCCAGCTCTTACAGGAAGGAAAACATTCAGTACTTC
CASSYRKENIQYF
>TRBV3-1|NA|TRBJ2-7|NA
TGTGCCAGCAGCCAACAGGGGACTGGGGGTCTCGAGCAGTACTTC
CASSQQGTGGLEQYF
>TRBV2|NA|TRBJ1-5|many
TGTGCCAGCAGGGTCTCCGGGTTCGGACAGCCCCAGCATTTT
CASRVSGFGQPQHF
>TRBV27|TRBD2|TRBJ2-1|many
TGTGCCAGCAGCCTCGGGACTACATACAATGAGCAGTTCTTC
CASSLGTTYNEQFF
>TRBV20-1|NA|TRBJ1-3|NA
TGCAGTGCTAGCCCCGGACAGAGCTCTGGAAACACCATATATTTT
CSASPGQSSGNTIYF
>TRBV7-9|NA|TRBJ2-7|NA
TGTGCCAGCAGCCCCCCCTGGGGAGTGCAGTACTTC
CASSPPWGVQYF
>TRBV16|NA|TRBJ2-7|many
TGTGCCAGCAGCCAATCGGGAGTAGGAGAGCAGTACTTC
CASSQSGVGEQYF
>TRBV20-1|NA|TRBJ2-5|medium-sized
TGCAGTGCCCCCACTAAGCGGGAGACCCAGTACTTC
CSAPTKRETQYF
>TRBV30|NA|TRBJ1-2|few
TGTGCCTGGAGTGTAGGACTCACCTATGGCTACACCTTC
CAWSVGLTYGYTF
>TRBV6-2/TRBV6-3|TRBD1|TRBJ1-4|NA
TGTGCCAGCAACCCGGGACAGCCTAATGAAAAACTGTTTTTT
CASNPGQPNEKLFF
>TRBV13|TRBD2|TRBJ2-3|NA
TGTGCCAGCAGCTTAGACCTAGCGGACACAGATACGCAGTATTTT
CASSLDLADTDTQYF
>TRBV5-1|NA|TRBJ2-7|NA
TGCGCCAGCAGCTTGGTCCCATCTGGGACGGTGAAAGAGCAGTACTTC
CASSLVPSGTVKEQYF
>TRBV3-1|NA|TRBJ1-2|many
TGTGCCAGCAGCCAGCCCCTGGTGGGGACTAACTATGGCTACACCTTC
CASSQPLVGTNYGYTF
>TRBV6-2/TRBV6-3|NA|TRBJ2-1|medium-sized
TGTGCCAGCAGTTACCAGGACAGCCCTCCCTACAATGAGCAGTTCTTC
CASSYQDSPPYNEQFF
>TRBV28|NA|TRBJ2-1|many
TGTGCCAGCAGCCCAACGGGGGAGTCTTCCTACAATGAGCAGTTCTTC
CASSPTGESSYNEQFF
>TRBV19|NA|TRBJ1-5|medium-sized
TGTGCCAGTAGCTTCCGGGCCCCGAGCAATCAGCCCCAGCATTTT
CASSFRAPSNQPQHF
>TRBV6-6|NA|TRBJ2-6|many
TGTGCCAGCAGTTCGACCTCCGGGGAGCTGATGTGGGGGGCCAACGTCCTGACTTTC
CASSSTSGELMWGANVLTF
>TRBV6-2/TRBV6-3|NA|TRBJ2-6|NA
TGTGCCAGCTGTTTGGGGGCTGGTGGGGCCAACGTCCTGACTTTC
CASCLGAGGANVLTF
>TRBV27|TRBD2|TRBJ2-3|few
TGTGCCAGCAGTGTCGGGACTAGTGGAGGGGCAGATACGCAGTATTTT
CASSVGTSGGADTQYF
>TRBV19|NA|TRBJ1-3|NA
TGTGCCAGCAATGTAATGACAGACTCTGGAAACACCATATATTTT
CASNVMTDSGNTIYF
>TRBV24-1|NA|TRBJ2-1|NA
TGTGCCACCAGTGACAGGTCAGGGGCTTACTACAATGAGCAGTTCTTC
CATSDRSGAYYNEQFF
>TRBV7-4|TRBD2|TRBJ2-1|many
TGTGCCAGCAGCTTAGTCTTAGGGCTGAGGACTAGCAATTGGTACAATGAGCAGTTCTTC
CASSLVLGLRTSNWYNEQFF
>TRBV6-6|TRBD1|TRBJ1-2|many
TGTGCCAGCAGTTACGACAGGGTTGGGGGCTACACCTTC
CASSYDRVGGYTF
>TRBV6-1|TRBD1|TRBJ1-1|NA
TGTGCCAGTAACAGGGGGGCAAACACTGAAGCTTTCTTT
CASNRGANTEAFF
>TRBV11-2|NA|TRBJ1-1|NA
TGTGCCAGCAGCTTGGGGGCGGGACGGACCACTGAAGCTTTCTTT
CASSLGAGRTTEAFF
>TRBV6-1|NA|TRBJ1-5|few
TGTGCCAGCAGTGAACTTCGCAGGGTGCAGCCCCAGCATTTT
CASSELRRVQPQHF
>TRBV2|TRBD1|TRBJ1-5|many
TGTGCCAGCAGCGATCAGACAGGGGGGAATCAGCCCCAGCATTTT
CASSDQTGGNQPQHF
>TRBV20-1|TRBD2|TRBJ2-1|medium-sized
TGCAGTGCTAGCGGGAGGGATCCCCTGGAGCAGTTCTTC
CSASGRDPLEQFF
>TRBV5-1|NA|TRBJ2-5|medium-sized
TGCGCCAGCAGCTTGACTAGCCCGGAGGAGACCCAGTACTTC
CASSLTSPEETQYF
>TRBV20-1|TRBD2|TRBJ2-7|NA
TGCAGTGCCCTCCCAGGGCTAGCGGGATACGAGCAGTACTTC
CSALPGLAGYEQYF
>TRBV20-1|NA|TRBJ2-5|medium-sized
TGCAGTGCTAGAGATGACGGGACCGAAGAGACCCAGTACTTC
CSARDDGTEETQYF
>TRBV6-2/TRBV6-3|TRBD1|TRBJ2-7|NA
TGTGCCAGCAGTTACATTAGACAGGGCGACGAGCAGTACTTC
CASSYIRQGDEQYF